The 25 T cell receptor beta chains below were found in one sample sequenced in a study of blood T cells in healthy people across ages. For the second PCR, which ran for roughly 7 to 11 cycles, a sample-barcoded 5' primer and a J-beta primer mix were used. TCRdb reanalysed the 5' RACE reads using MiXCR and keeps one entry per CDR3 protein. The table lists roughly 680,000 distinct CDR3 sequences, over 40% of them singletons, with roughly 13% in the top ten. Sequencing input: blood. The origin of the receptors is a woman aged 80 or over in good health.

This chain connects TRBV7-2 to TRBJ2-4; D possibly corresponds to TRBD2 (5 bases). This CDR3 has 16 amino acids. Per the germline V gene, CDR1 is SGHTA and CDR2 is FQGNSA. V was clipped by 1 base and J by 3 bases, with 13 bases between them. CDR3 sequence reads: CASSLVGRTVKNIQYF. Written as DNA, the CDR3 is TGTGCCAGCAGCTTAGTAGGCAGGACTGTCAAAAACATTCAGTACTTC.

With respect to this clonotype: A much larger clone sits a single nucleotide away, making a read error possible. The chain joins TRBV9 to TRBJ2-3, with D hard to call. Germline loops: CDR1 SGDLS, CDR2 YYNGEE. V shed 3 bases and J shed 2 bases, with 19 bases lying between them. The CDR3 length is 17 residues. The CDR3 DNA follows: TGTGCCAGCAGCGCAGGTGCGATGAGTTACTCCACAGATACGCAGTATTTT. It codes for CASSAGAMSYSTDTQYF.

The chain employs TRBV20-1 and TRBJ2-1; a weak D match, TRBD2 (5 bases). The J call is doubtful: the DNA matches TRBJ2-7 better. The length of the CDR3 is 13 residues. Germline V lookup: CDR1 DFQATT, CDR2 SNEGSKA (reference sequence). The CDR3 region is CSAIGVYGDEQYF. The CDR3 DNA sequence: TGCAGTGCTATCGGGGTTTATGGGGACGAGCAGTACTTC.

This clonotype was detected many times. This sequence joins TRBV29-1 and TRBJ2-5; maybe TRBD2 (6 bases). Per germline, CDR1 SQVTM and CDR2 ANQGSEA. V lost 4 bases, J lost 1 base, and 10 bases lay in between. CDR3 length equals 13 residues. The CDR3 sequence is CSVGRDSQETQYF. The CDR3 region has the DNA TGCAGCGTTGGCAGGGACTCCCAAGAGACCCAGTACTTC.

This clonotype was recorded at least ten times. This chain uses TRBV28 with TRBJ2-7, with D possibly called TRBD1 or TRBD2 (6 bases each). Deletions cut 7 bases from V and 2 bases from J, with 15 bases between. This CDR3 spans 14 amino acids. Germline loops: CDR1 MDHEN, CDR2 SYDVKM. The CDR3 loop reads CASIPNGGPYEQYF. CDR3 DNA sequence: TGTGCCAGCATACCCAACGGGGGCCCCTACGAGCAGTACTTC.

The J gene is TRBJ2-3, the V gene TRBV6-5, with TRBD2 matching 8 bases. Trimming cost V 6 bases and J 3 bases; bases outside gene matches: 5. The CDR3 runs to 14 residues. From germline, CDR1 is MNHEY and CDR2 SVGAGI. CDR3 DNA: TGTGCCAGCAGCTTACTAGCGGTAACAGATACGCAGTATTTT. It specifies CASSLLAVTDTQYF.

In this sample, this clonotype turned up a few times. The chain couples TRBV20-1 to TRBJ2-1; D ambiguous. The V and J ends lost 3 bases and 0 bases respectively, with 15 bases between them. Germline values: CDR1 DFQATT, CDR2 SNEGSKA (reference sequence). The CDR3 spans 16 residues. CDR3: CSASRAEVSSYNEQFF. The CDR3, as DNA: TGCAGTGCTAGTAGGGCGGAAGTGAGCTCCTACAATGAGCAGTTCTTC.

V is TRBV9 and J is TRBJ2-3; D is undetermined. The V gene lost 4 bases and the J gene lost 3 bases, with 9 bases spanning the gap. Germline V gene lookup returns CDR1 SGDLS and CDR2 YYNGEE. The CDR3 covers 13 residues. The CDR3 spells CASSPQTTDTQYF. The CDR3 DNA is TGTGCCAGCAGCCCCCAGACGACAGATACGCAGTATTTT.

The chain recombines TRBV10-2 with TRBJ2-3, with 10 bases that match TRBD1. The CDR3 contains 16 residues. The ends lost 5 bases at V and 8 bases at J; junction bases unmatched: 13. Germline V gives CDR1 WSHSY, CDR2 SAAADI. In DNA, the CDR3 is TGCGCCAGCAGTCATGGGACAGGGGCCTTGGGGGGTACGCAGTATTTT. This translates into CASSHGTGALGGTQYF.

The chain combines TRBV5-1 with TRBJ2-5; 10 nucleotides agree with TRBD2. The CDR3 is 16 amino acids. V lost 4 bases, J lost 4 bases, and 10 bases stayed unmatched. Looked up from germline, CDR1 is SGHRS and CDR2 is YFSETQ. The CDR3 DNA follows: TGCGCCAGCAGCCCCCAGAGCGGGGGGGAGACAGAGACCCAGTACTTC. It encodes CASSPQSGGETETQYF.

This clonotype was detected many times. The rearrangement uses TRBV12-3 or TRBV12-4 and TRBJ2-1, with D uncertain. There are 11 residues in the CDR3. V lost 3 bases and J 15 bases, leaving 12 bases between the germline ends. The CDR3 coding sequence is TGTGCCAGCAGTTTGGGCTACCCAAGGTTCTTC. Encoded protein: CASSLGYPRFF.

Ten or more counts support this clonotype. The V call is TRBV12-3 or TRBV12-4, the J call TRBJ2-5; 8 bases line up with TRBD2. The CDR3 totals 17 residues. After removal of 0 bases from V and 8 bases from J, the junction contained 14 bases not matched to a gene. The CDR3, as DNA: TGTGCCAGCAGTTTAGCGCCTAGCGGGCAATTCGGGGGAACCCAGTACTTC. Amino acid sequence: CASSLAPSGQFGGTQYF.

In regard to this clonotype: A read error may be the cause here, since a much bigger clone is one base away. The chain combines TRBV4-2 with TRBJ2-1, with D hard to call. This CDR3 has 16 amino acids. In germline, CDR1 is LGHNA, CDR2 YNFKEQ. The CDR3 protein is CASSHGRVMASNDQFF. Here the CDR3 DNA reads TGTGCCAGCAGCCACGGAAGGGTCATGGCCAGCAATGATCAGTTCTTC.

Note on this clonotype: A much larger clone is a single base away; this may be a read error. The V and J genes are TRBV25-1 and TRBJ2-1; D may be TRBD1 (5 bases). This CDR3 region has 16 residues. The germline V gene has CDR1 MGHDK and CDR2 SYGVNS. This CDR3 is CANSESRRGGYNEQFF. In nucleotides, the CDR3 is TGTGCCAACAGTGAATCCAGAAGGGGCGGTTACAATGAGCAGTTCTTC.

This clonotype was seen ten or more times. The chain recombines TRBV7-2 with TRBJ2-5, with D possibly matching TRBD2 (5 bases). V shed 1 base and J shed 2 bases, with 14 bases lying between them. The germline V gene encodes CDR1 SGHTA and CDR2 FQGNSA. The CDR3 has 16 residues. The CDR3 is CASSLGTGKLQETQYF. As DNA, the CDR3 is TGTGCCAGCAGCTTAGGGACGGGGAAACTTCAAGAGACCCAGTACTTC. Together with reference TRBV7-2 and TRBJ2-5, the CDR3 gives the full variable domain: GAGVSQSPSNKVTEKGKDVELRCDPISGHTALYWYRQSLGQGLEFLIYFQGNSAPDKSGLPSDRFSAERTGGSVSTLTIQRTQQEDSAVYLCASSLGTGKLQETQYFGPGTRLLVL.

The gene calls are TRBV20-1 and TRBJ2-5; 8 bases map to TRBD2. Germline CDR1 reads DFQATT; CDR2 reads SNEGSKA (reference sequence). The V gene end was trimmed by 0 bases and the J gene end by 0 bases; junction bases not matched to a gene: 9. The CDR3 consists of 17 residues. Written as DNA, the CDR3 is TGCAGTGCTAGAGATCGCCCAAAGCGGGGGTACCAAGAGACCCAGTACTTC. Amino acids: CSARDRPKRGYQETQYF.

V usage is TRBV4-1 and J usage is TRBJ2-1; 10 bases fit TRBD2. V gave up 6 bases and J gave up 4 bases; unmatched junction bases: 6. CDR3 size: 15 residues. The germline CDR1 and CDR2 sequences are MGHRA and YSYEKL. The CDR3 here is CASRRERGGYNEQFF. The CDR3 DNA reads as TGCGCCAGCAGGAGGGAGCGGGGGGGTTACAATGAGCAGTTCTTC.

This clonotype was counted at least ten times. The V gene is TRBV12-3 or TRBV12-4, the J gene TRBJ1-2; 11 bases line up with TRBD1. V dropped 1 base and J dropped 4; count of bases not matched to a gene: 8. The CDR3 has 17 amino acids. The CDR3 spells CASSLGTGTGGLYGYTF. The CDR3 DNA sequence: TGTGCCAGCAGTTTAGGGACCGGGACAGGGGGACTCTATGGCTACACCTTC.

There are many counts of this clonotype. V usage is TRBV7-2 and J usage is TRBJ1-2, with 9 bases that match TRBD1. V was pared by 6 bases and J by 2 bases, with 7 bases of the junction left unmatched. The CDR3 is 15 residues long. Germline V CDR1 and CDR2: SGHTA, FQGNSA. The CDR3 sequence: CASRKPGQGNYGYTF. CDR3 nucleotide sequence: TGTGCCAGCAGGAAACCGGGACAGGGAAACTATGGCTACACCTTC.

This clonotype was recorded many times. The chain uses TRBV5-1 and TRBJ2-5; D tentatively fits TRBD1 or TRBD2 (5 bases each). The CDR3 is 13 amino acids. V was cut by 3 bases and J by 5 bases, with 11 bases left in between. Per the germline V gene, CDR1 is SGHRS and CDR2 is YFSETQ. In DNA, the CDR3 is TGCGCCAGCAGCTATCGAGGGGATGAGACCCAGTACTTC. Its protein is CASSYRGDETQYF.

The J gene is TRBJ2-2, the V gene TRBV29-1; D unclear. The CDR3 contains 13 residues. V was cut by 5 bases and J by 0 bases, with 7 bases left in between. CDR1 and CDR2 (germline): SQVTM, ANQGSEA. CDR3 in DNA: TGCAGCGTTCTTGCGGCGAACACCGGGGAGCTGTTTTTT. Translated, it gives CSVLAANTGELFF.

This clonotype was observed at least ten times. The chain links TRBV6-6 to TRBJ2-7; D is perhaps TRBD1 (6 bases). Germline CDR1 is MNHNY and CDR2 is SVGAGI (reference sequence). This CDR3 is 15 amino acids long. V was pared by 5 bases and J by 3 bases, with 17 bases between. The CDR3 loop is CASSQRTVRFYEQYF. The DNA of the CDR3 is TGTGCCAGCAGTCAGAGGACAGTAAGATTCTACGAGCAGTACTTC.

The chain uses TRBV21-1 and TRBJ2-2; the table's D call of TRBD1 was not tested on the DNA. TRBV21-1 is a pseudogene. This CDR3 has 17 residues. CDR3 in DNA: TGTGCCAGCAGCAAAATGTCGCGGGACAGGGGAGCCGGGGAGCTGTTTTTT. Protein: CASSKMSRDRGAGELFF.

The chain uses TRBV7-9 and TRBJ1-1; no reliable D call. CDR3 size: 15 residues. V was cut by 1 base and J by 7 bases, with 16 bases left in between. The V gene's germline CDR1 is SEHNR and CDR2 FQNEAQ (reference sequence). In DNA form, the CDR3 reads TGTGCCAGCAGCTTAGGAGCCTGGTCCTCCGGTGAAGCTTTCTTT. It specifies CASSLGAWSSGEAFF.

As regards this clonotype: A junction boundary mismatches the germline segment, possibly from a read error. This rearrangement joins TRBV7-9 to TRBJ2-1; perhaps TRBD2 as D (5 bases). There are 14 residues in the CDR3. CDR1 SEHNR and CDR2 FQNEAQ come from the germline V gene (reference sequence). In DNA, the CDR3 is TGTGCCAGCAGCTTAGGGGGTCGTCGGGATGATCAGTTCTTC. Protein product: CASSLGGRRDDQFF.